Below, 17 T cell receptor beta chains from the same sample are listed, as sequenced in a study of T cell responses to AZD1222 COVID-19 vaccine. Sequencing used immunoSEQ multiplex PCR; TCRdb keeps in-frame clones, though not all of them. Of 250,000 to 300,000 clones in the sample, roughly 93% are singletons; the top ten hold around 0.58%. The material sequenced was peripheral blood, taken 28 days after the second AZD1222 dose. The receptors stem from an adult who received the AZD1222 COVID-19 vaccine.

The J gene is TRBJ2-2, the V gene TRBV11-3; TRBD1 agrees at 7 bases. V lost 1 base, J lost 8 bases, and 10 bases stayed unmatched. The CDR3 runs 16 residues. Germline CDR1 SGHNT, CDR2 YENEEA. The DNA of the CDR3 is TGTGCCAGCAGCTTAGGGCAGGGGGTTTCTCGTGGGGAGCTGTTTTTT. It encodes CASSLGQGVSRGELFF.

The CDR3 DNA is TGTGCCAGCAGCCCCCTAGCGGGCCCTGGGGGGGAGACCCAGTACTTC. Amino acid sequence: CASSPLAGPGGETQYF. J is TRBJ2-5 and V is TRBV7-9; 8 nucleotides agree with TRBD2. Per germline, CDR1 SEHNR and CDR2 FQNEAQ (reference sequence). The CDR3 totals 16 residues. With 5 bases clipped from V and 5 bases from J, the junction kept 13 bases outside the gene matches.

This chain uses TRBV7-9 with TRBJ2-3; no clear D gene. V lost 6 bases to trimming and J lost 5 bases, with 12 bases between them. Germline values: CDR1 SEHNR, CDR2 FQNEAQ (reference sequence). The CDR3 loop spans 13 amino acids. The CDR3 is CASRSYLGDTQYF. The CDR3 coding sequence is TGTGCCAGCAGATCGTATTTAGGAGATACGCAGTATTTT.

The V and J genes are TRBV30 and TRBJ1-6, with D tentatively TRBD1 (6 bases). Germline values: CDR1 GTSNPN, CDR2 SVGIG (reference sequence). Trimming cost V 1 base and J 10 bases, with 11 bases left between them. The CDR3 has 13 amino acids. CDR3 sequence: CAWSGTVASPLHF. CDR3 DNA sequence: TGTGCCTGGAGTGGGACAGTGGCCTCACCCCTCCACTTT.

This clone was found once. V gene TRBV29-1 combines with J gene TRBJ2-1; D ambiguous. V was shortened by 7 bases and J by 0 bases, with 10 bases between the two germline ends. Germline lookup yields CDR1 SQVTM and CDR2 ANQGSEA. The CDR3 consists of 13 residues. The CDR3 nucleotides read TGCAGCGCCTGCCAGAGCTCCTACAATGAGCAGTTCTTC. It specifies CSACQSSYNEQFF.

The chain is built from TRBV12-3 or TRBV12-4 and TRBJ2-1; D is unclear. Trimming stripped 0 bases from V and 6 bases from J, with 0 bases between. This CDR3 comprises 11 residues. CDR3 DNA: TGTGCCAGCAGTTTAGCCAATGAGCAGTTCTTC. Encoded protein: CASSLANEQFF.

This sequence joins TRBV6-1 and TRBJ1-2, with D unclear. There are 13 residues in the CDR3. V was trimmed by 1 base and J by 5 bases, leaving 8 bases between them. Germline V gene lookup returns CDR1 MNHNS and CDR2 SASEGT. The CDR3 loop reads CASSEGRLYGYTF. The CDR3 coding sequence is TGTGCCAGCAGTGAAGGTCGGTTATATGGCTACACCTTC.

The V and J genes are TRBV28 and TRBJ1-1, with 9 positions matching TRBD1. The CDR3 has 16 amino acids. CDR1 is MDHEN and CDR2 is SYDVKM in the germline V gene. The junction had 11 bases not matched to a gene; V was cut back by 6 bases and J by 3 bases. CDR3 sequence (DNA): TGTGCCAGCAGCCACTACAGGGGGCAAGGGGACACTGAAGCTTTCTTT. It translates to CASSHYRGQGDTEAFF.

The chain carries TRBV30 and TRBJ1-4; D gene ambiguous. The CDR3 is 13 residues long. Germline CDR1 GTSNPN, CDR2 SVGIG (reference sequence). V shed 4 bases and J shed 6 bases, with 12 bases lying between them. The CDR3 spells CAWTRGWDEKLFF. The CDR3 DNA sequence: TGTGCCTGGACGCGGGGTTGGGATGAAAAACTGTTTTTT. The full variable domain, with the rest looked up from reference TRBV30 and TRBJ1-4, is SQTIHQWPATLVQPVGSPLSLECTVEGTSNPNLYWYRQAAGRGLQLLFYSVGIGQISSEVPQNLSASRPQDRQFILSSKKLLLSDSGFYLCAWTRGWDEKLFFGSGTQLSVL.

The rearrangement links TRBV10-2 to TRBJ1-3; no clear D. Trimming took off 1 base at V and 2 bases at J, with 12 bases between the two ends. The CDR3 is 16 residues long. Looked up from germline, CDR1 is WSHSY and CDR2 is SAAADI. This CDR3 is CASSEYSVAAGNTIYF. The CDR3 nucleotides are TGCGCCAGCAGTGAGTATTCGGTGGCAGCTGGAAACACCATATATTTT.

J is TRBJ2-1 and V is TRBV27; 8 bases are a match to TRBD1. Germline trimming cut 3 bases from V and 10 bases from J; bases unmatched to any gene: 8. This CDR3 has 14 residues. Germline-derived CDR1 and CDR2 are MNHEY and SMNVEV (reference sequence). CDR3 sequence: CASSFPGQGGEQFF. The DNA for the CDR3 is TGTGCCAGCAGTTTTCCAGGACAGGGTGGAGAGCAGTTCTTC.

This clone was observed a few times. The chain employs TRBV9 and TRBJ2-3; 9 positions match TRBD1. The ends lost 0 bases at V and 1 base at J; junction bases unmatched: 3. The germline V gene has CDR1 SGDLS and CDR2 YYNGEE. This CDR3 spans 16 amino acids. CDR3 bases: TGTGCCAGCAGCGTAGTTGGGACAGGGCGCACAGATACGCAGTATTTT. Translating gives CASSVVGTGRTDTQYF.

V usage is TRBV2 and J usage is TRBJ2-3; D not resolved. V was pared by 5 bases and J by 1 base, with 4 bases between. The CDR3 consists of 12 residues. Germline CDR1 and CDR2: SNHLY and FYNNEI. For the CDR3, the DNA is TGTGCCAGCAGTAAACGCACAGATACGCAGTATTTT. Translation gives CASSKRTDTQYF.

J is TRBJ2-2 and V is TRBV5-1; 11 bases fit TRBD2. V trimming: 4 bases; J trimming: 5 bases; junction bases outside the gene matches: 4. CDR1 and CDR2 (germline): SGHRS, YFSETQ. The length of the CDR3 is 15 residues. The CDR3 DNA is TGCGCCAGCAGCCCCGGGACTAGCGGAACCGGGGAGCTGTTTTTT. This sequence encodes CASSPGTSGTGELFF.

The gene calls are TRBV6-2 or TRBV6-3 and TRBJ2-1; D could derive from TRBD1 or TRBD2 (6 bases each). The CDR3 is 15 amino acids. V dropped 2 bases and J dropped 7 bases, with 15 bases sitting between them. Germline lookup yields CDR1 MNHEY and CDR2 SVGEGT. This CDR3 is CASSYRLGAGNEQFF. CDR3 coding DNA: TGTGCCAGCAGTTACAGACTGGGGGCGGGAAATGAGCAGTTCTTC.

CDR3: CASSVATSYNEQFF. CDR3 DNA: TGTGCCAGCAGCGTAGCTACATCGTACAATGAGCAGTTCTTC. The V gene is TRBV9, the J gene TRBJ2-1; no definite D call. The germline V gene encodes CDR1 SGDLS and CDR2 YYNGEE. Trimming pared 0 bases from V and 4 bases from J, leaving 8 bases between. CDR3 length: 14 residues.

J is TRBJ2-7 and V is TRBV7-9, with D perhaps TRBD2 (5 bases). The CDR3 consists of 16 residues. V gave up 2 bases and J gave up 6 bases, with 20 bases separating them. Germline-derived CDR1 and CDR2 are SEHNR and FQNEAQ (reference sequence). DNA for the CDR3: TGTGCCAGCAGCTTATGGGGAGTTTTGGCGAACCCCGAGCAGTACTTC. It translates to CASSLWGVLANPEQYF.